The next 30 T cell receptor beta chains were all read from a single sample in a study of early T cells in non-severe SARS-CoV-2 infection. A single record per CDR3 protein comes from TCRdb applying MiXCR to the 5' RACE reads. The profile shows approximately 83,000 distinct CDR3 sequences, 11% to 15% of them singletons. The specimen was whole blood. These receptor sequences come from an adult who was a healthcare worker with PCR-confirmed SARS-CoV-2 infection or an uninfected control (not recorded which).

This clonotype was counted only a few times. The V and J genes are TRBV12-3 or TRBV12-4 and TRBJ1-1; D is uncertain. The length of the CDR3 is 14 residues. V shed 5 bases and J shed 1 base, with 11 bases lying between them. In DNA, the CDR3 is TGTGCCAGCAGTCCTAGGACGGGGAACACTGAAGCTTTCTTT. Translated, it gives CASSPRTGNTEAFF.

In this sample, this clonotype turned up a few times. CDR3 in DNA: TGTGCCAGCAGCTTAGATGATGGCCCTAGCTCCTACAATGAGCAGTTCTTC. Translating it yields CASSLDDGPSSYNEQFF. The V and J genes are TRBV7-8 and TRBJ2-1; D not certain. The CDR3 is 17 residues long. Trimming cost V 1 base and J 0 bases, with 13 bases left between them. Per the germline V gene, CDR1 is SGHVS and CDR2 is FQNEAQ.

This clonotype showed up just a few times. The V and J genes are TRBV28 and TRBJ1-2, with unresolved D. The V end was cut by 6 bases, the J end by 3 bases, with 2 bases between. Germline V gene lookup returns CDR1 MDHEN and CDR2 SYDVKM. The CDR3 runs to 10 residues. The CDR3 is CASRDYGYTF. The CDR3 DNA is TGTGCCAGCAGGGACTATGGCTACACCTTC.

This clonotype was detected only a few times. For the CDR3, the DNA is TGTGCCAGCAGCCTCACGACTAGCGGGAGGACCGGGGAGCTGTTTTTT. This translates into CASSLTTSGRTGELFF. V and J are TRBV4-2 and TRBJ2-2, with TRBD2 identical over 13 bases. Unmatched junction bases numbered 4, after V lost 4 bases and J lost 5 bases. Looked up from germline, CDR1 is LGHNA and CDR2 is YNFKEQ. This CDR3 is 16 amino acids long.

This rearrangement joins TRBV9 to TRBJ2-3, with D tentatively TRBD1 (5 bases). The V end was cut by 3 bases, the J end by 1 base, with 9 bases between. Germline loops: CDR1 SGDLS, CDR2 YYNGEE. CDR3 length: 14 residues. In nucleotides, the CDR3 is TGTGCCAGCAGCGGGGGCACCCGCACAGATACGCAGTATTTT. This encodes CASSGGTRTDTQYF.

The DNA of the CDR3 is TGTGCCAGCAGTGATGTGAACAGGCCTGATCAGCCCCAGCATTTT. This gives the protein CASSDVNRPDQPQHF. The J gene is TRBJ1-5, the V gene TRBV25-1, with D possibly TRBD1 on 5 matching bases. With 3 bases removed from V and 5 bases from J, the gap between germline ends came to 14 bases. Germline CDR1 is MGHDK and CDR2 is SYGVNS. CDR3 length: 15 residues.

Here the CDR3 reads CASSWTLEETQYF. As DNA, the CDR3 is TGTGCCAGCAGCTGGACATTAGAGGAGACCCAGTACTTC. The rearrangement uses TRBV6-5 and TRBJ2-5; D possibly corresponds to TRBD1 (5 bases). There are 13 residues in the CDR3. Germline assignment: CDR1 MNHEY and CDR2 SVGAGI. Between the trimmed V and J ends, which lost 6 bases and 5 bases, there was a span of 13 bases.

This chain links TRBV11-2 with TRBJ2-6; 7 bases line up with TRBD1. This CDR3 contains 20 residues. J lost 0 bases, V lost 5 bases, and 16 bases had no gene match. Germline CDR1 reads SGHAT; CDR2 reads FQNNGV. CDR3 sequence (DNA): TGTGCCAGCAGCCTGAGGTCCCAGGGGGTGACCAGCTCTGGGGCCAACGTCCTGACTTTC. Protein sequence: CASSLRSQGVTSSGANVLTF.

V is TRBV9 and J is TRBJ1-1, with a possible D match to TRBD1 (5 bases). V lost 0 bases and J lost 1, with 10 bases in between. Per germline, CDR1 SGDLS and CDR2 YYNGEE. The CDR3 is made up of 15 amino acids. CDR3 amino acids: CASSVGQGTNTEAFF. CDR3 DNA sequence: TGTGCCAGCAGCGTAGGCCAGGGCACGAACACTGAAGCTTTCTTT.

In its sample, this clonotype was seen a few times. The rearrangement links TRBV7-6 to TRBJ1-1; D is uncertain. The CDR3 covers 14 residues. Germline CDR1 is SGHVS and CDR2 is FNYEAQ. V gave up 2 bases and J gave up 1 base, with 8 bases separating them. CDR3 sequence reads: CASSLRPTNTEAFF. CDR3 DNA: TGTGCCAGCAGCTTAAGACCGACGAACACTGAAGCTTTCTTT.

V usage is TRBV28 and J usage is TRBJ1-5, with 8 bases that match TRBD1. The V and J ends lost 1 base and 2 bases, in that order; junction bases with no gene match: 1. CDR1 is MDHEN, CDR2 SYDVKM, per germline. The CDR3 contains 15 residues. CDR3 DNA: TGTGCCAGCAGTTTATTGACAGGGGGCAATCAGCCCCAGCATTTT. Translating it yields CASSLLTGGNQPQHF.

This clonotype showed up many times. The rearrangement uses TRBV19 and TRBJ1-5; D call uncertain. The germline CDR1 and CDR2 sequences are LNHDA and SQIVND (reference sequence). CDR3 length equals 17 residues. The V and J ends lost 9 bases and 0 bases respectively, with 21 bases between them. The CDR3 sequence is CASQGRPNSYSNQPQHF. In DNA form, the CDR3 reads TGTGCCAGCCAAGGGAGACCGAACTCTTATAGCAATCAGCCCCAGCATTTT.

This clonotype was counted ten times or more. J is TRBJ1-1 and V is TRBV7-2, with 9 nucleotides matching TRBD1. The germline gives CDR1 SGHTA, CDR2 FQGNSA. This CDR3 is 13 amino acids long. V gave up 5 bases and J gave up 7 bases; unmatched junction bases: 5. In nucleotides, the CDR3 is TGTGCCAGCAGCGCGACAGGGGGAAATGAAGCTTTCTTT. Encoded protein: CASSATGGNEAFF.

This clonotype was counted only a few times. The gene calls are TRBV7-2 and TRBJ2-5; 7 bases map to TRBD1. CDR3 length: 16 residues. From germline, CDR1 is SGHTA and CDR2 FQGNSA. The ends lost 5 bases at V and 1 base at J; junction bases unmatched: 10. CDR3 loop: CASSPWTGPPQETQYF. CDR3 in DNA: TGTGCCAGCAGCCCGTGGACAGGTCCCCCCCAAGAGACCCAGTACTTC.

This clonotype has just a few counts. This rearrangement joins TRBV7-2 to TRBJ2-7, with 8 nucleotides matching TRBD1. This CDR3 has 12 residues. The V gene end was trimmed by 4 bases and the J gene end by 7 bases; junction bases not matched to a gene: 3. In germline, CDR1 is SGHTA, CDR2 FQGNSA. The CDR3 DNA is TGTGCCAGCAGCTCCTGGACAGGGGAGCAGTACTTC. The encoded protein is CASSSWTGEQYF.

In this sample, this clonotype turned up a few times. V is TRBV4-2 and J is TRBJ2-3; the D gene is possibly TRBD2 (7 bases). The CDR3 extends over 16 amino acids. V dropped 0 bases and J dropped 2 bases, with 12 bases sitting between them. Germline CDR1 reads LGHNA; CDR2 reads YNFKEQ. The CDR3 protein is CASSQDPRGATDTQYF. CDR3 nucleotides: TGTGCCAGCAGCCAAGATCCCCGGGGGGCCACAGATACGCAGTATTTT.

V is TRBV4-1 and J is TRBJ1-2; unclear D gene. The V gene's germline CDR1 is MGHRA and CDR2 YSYEKL. The V and J ends lost 2 bases and 4 bases respectively, with 14 bases between them. The CDR3 extends over 15 amino acids. In nucleotides, the CDR3 is TGCGCCAGCAGCCAAAATGCCGCGGACGGCTATGGCTACACCTTC. Encoded protein: CASSQNAADGYGYTF.

This clonotype has more than one count but fewer than ten. The chain uses TRBV27 and TRBJ1-6; D may be TRBD1 (5 bases). This CDR3 contains 13 residues. Germline CDR1 reads MNHEY; CDR2 reads SMNVEV (reference sequence). Trimming took off 6 bases at V and 5 bases at J, with 8 bases between the two ends. As DNA, the CDR3 is TGTGCCAGCAGCAGGGCCCATAATTCACCCCTCCACTTT. This translates into CASSRAHNSPLHF.

The chain joins TRBV28 to TRBJ1-4; 8 nucleotides match TRBD1. The germline gives CDR1 MDHEN, CDR2 SYDVKM. J was trimmed by 15 bases and V by 7 bases; bases with no gene match: 10. The CDR3 runs 12 residues. As DNA, the CDR3 is TGTGCCAGCACCCAAGGACAGGGAACTTTGTTTTTT. This translates into CASTQGQGTLFF. Variable domain in full (rest from reference TRBV28 and TRBJ1-4): DVKVTQSSRYLVKRTGEKVFLECVQDMDHENMFWYRQDPGLGLRLIYFSYDVKMKEKGDIPEGYSVSREKKERFSLILESASTNQTSMYLCASTQGQGTLFFGSGTQLSVL.

The table lists this clonotype with a few counts. This chain uses TRBV9 with TRBJ1-2; unclear D gene. The V end was cut by 4 bases, the J end by 0 bases, with 10 bases between. The V gene's germline CDR1 is SGDLS and CDR2 YYNGEE. The CDR3 runs to 14 residues. Here the CDR3 DNA reads TGTGCCAGCAGCCCACCCGGTCCTAACTATGGCTACACCTTC. This gives the protein CASSPPGPNYGYTF.

In nucleotides, the CDR3 is TGTGCCAGCAGTCCGCTCGGGATCATGAACACTGAAGCTTTCTTT. Residues: CASSPLGIMNTEAFF. The V gene is TRBV5-5, the J gene TRBJ1-1, with unresolved D. The CDR3 sequence is 15 residues long. V shed 5 bases and J shed 0 bases, with 14 bases lying between them. The germline V gene encodes CDR1 SGHKS and CDR2 YYEKEE (reference sequence).

This clonotype appeared many times. The chain carries TRBV14 and TRBJ2-1; the D gene could be TRBD1 or TRBD2 (5 bases each). Trimming left V 4 bases short and J 9 bases short, with 13 bases between. The CDR3 covers 13 residues. CDR1 and CDR2 from the germline V gene are SGHDN and FVKESK. This chain's CDR3 is CASSRGRASEQFF. The CDR3 nucleotides read TGTGCCAGCAGCCGGGGACGTGCCAGTGAGCAGTTCTTC. Full variable domain (rest looked up from reference TRBV14 and TRBJ2-1): EAGVTQFPSHSVIEKGQTVTLRCDPISGHDNLYWYRRVMGKEIKFLLHFVKESKQDESGMPNNRFLAERTGGTYSTLKVQPAELEDSGVYFCASSRGRASEQFFGPGTRLTVL.

The J gene is TRBJ2-1, the V gene TRBV5-1; no clear D. The V end was cut by 0 bases, the J end by 9 bases, with 13 bases between. Germline CDR1 reads SGHRS; CDR2 reads YFSETQ. The CDR3 length is 14 residues. In DNA, the CDR3 is TGCGCCAGCAGCTTGGCCCTGGGTAACCTTGAGCAGTTCTTC. Its translation: CASSLALGNLEQFF.

This clonotype was picked up many times. J is TRBJ1-1 and V is TRBV10-1; D call uncertain. With 6 bases removed from V and 0 bases from J, the gap between germline ends came to 11 bases. Germline-derived CDR1 and CDR2 are WNHNN and SYGVQD (reference sequence). This CDR3 region has 14 residues. CDR3 sequence reads: CASREDSMNTEAFF. CDR3 nucleotide sequence: TGCGCCAGCAGGGAGGACTCGATGAACACTGAAGCTTTCTTT.

The chain employs TRBV18 and TRBJ2-3; 8 bases are a match to TRBD1. V lost 1 base to trimming and J lost 3 bases; unmatched junction nucleotides: 6. CDR1 and CDR2 from the germline V gene are KGHSH and LQKENI. The CDR3 covers 16 residues. CDR3 residues: CASSPLDRGGTDTQYF. The CDR3 coding sequence is TGTGCCAGCTCACCACTAGACAGGGGTGGAACAGATACGCAGTATTTT.

Many counts were recorded for this clonotype. V and J are TRBV7-3 and TRBJ1-1, with 9 bases identical to TRBD1. Germline V gene sequence: CDR1 SGHTA, CDR2 FQGTGA. J gave up 3 bases and V 5 bases, and 7 bases lay outside the gene matches. The CDR3 has 15 amino acids. The CDR3 DNA reads TGTGCCAGCAGCCCCCAGACAGGGGGGCACACTGAAGCTTTCTTT. Translating it yields CASSPQTGGHTEAFF. The whole variable domain, filled in from reference TRBV7-3 and TRBJ1-1, reads GAGVSQTPSNKVTEKGKYVELRCDPISGHTALYWYRQSLGQGPEFLIYFQGTGAADDSGLPNDRFFAVRPEGSVSTLKIQRTERGDSAVYLCASSPQTGGHTEAFFGQGTRLTVV.

In this sample, this clonotype turned up a few times. Relative to the germline gene, one junction end is altered; a read error may explain this. The rearrangement uses TRBV4-1 and TRBJ2-5, with 8 bases that match TRBD2. The germline V gene encodes CDR1 MGHRA and CDR2 YSYEKL. The CDR3 has 15 residues. The CDR3 is CASSQGAGAQEAQYF. DNA for the CDR3: TGCGCCAGCAGCCAAGGAGCGGGGGCCCAAGAGGCCCAGTACTTC.

This clonotype was seen a few times. The chain is built from TRBV7-9 and TRBJ1-2; no firm D call. Germline V CDR1 and CDR2: SEHNR, FQNEAQ (reference sequence). V lost 0 bases to trimming and J lost 9 bases, with 14 bases between them. CDR3 size: 14 residues. For the CDR3, the DNA is TGTGCCAGCAGCTTAGCTCAGGATGGGAGTAGCTACACCTTC. Its protein is CASSLAQDGSSYTF.

The table lists this clonotype with many counts. The V call is TRBV18, the J call TRBJ2-1; D gene ambiguous. CDR1 KGHSH and CDR2 LQKENI come from the germline V gene. Trimming removed 3 bases at V and 8 bases at J, with 8 bases between. The CDR3 is made up of 12 amino acids. The CDR3 DNA reads TGTGCCAGCTCACCCGAGTCTTATGAGCAGTTCTTC. Protein sequence: CASSPESYEQFF.

This clonotype was found many times. The V call is TRBV12-3 or TRBV12-4, the J call TRBJ1-1; D might be TRBD1 (6 bases). Between the trimmed V and J ends, which lost 8 bases and 3 bases, there was a span of 13 bases. This CDR3 region has 13 residues. For the CDR3, the DNA is TGTGCCAGCCAGGAAGGACAGTACACTGAAGCTTTCTTT. Translating gives CASQEGQYTEAFF.